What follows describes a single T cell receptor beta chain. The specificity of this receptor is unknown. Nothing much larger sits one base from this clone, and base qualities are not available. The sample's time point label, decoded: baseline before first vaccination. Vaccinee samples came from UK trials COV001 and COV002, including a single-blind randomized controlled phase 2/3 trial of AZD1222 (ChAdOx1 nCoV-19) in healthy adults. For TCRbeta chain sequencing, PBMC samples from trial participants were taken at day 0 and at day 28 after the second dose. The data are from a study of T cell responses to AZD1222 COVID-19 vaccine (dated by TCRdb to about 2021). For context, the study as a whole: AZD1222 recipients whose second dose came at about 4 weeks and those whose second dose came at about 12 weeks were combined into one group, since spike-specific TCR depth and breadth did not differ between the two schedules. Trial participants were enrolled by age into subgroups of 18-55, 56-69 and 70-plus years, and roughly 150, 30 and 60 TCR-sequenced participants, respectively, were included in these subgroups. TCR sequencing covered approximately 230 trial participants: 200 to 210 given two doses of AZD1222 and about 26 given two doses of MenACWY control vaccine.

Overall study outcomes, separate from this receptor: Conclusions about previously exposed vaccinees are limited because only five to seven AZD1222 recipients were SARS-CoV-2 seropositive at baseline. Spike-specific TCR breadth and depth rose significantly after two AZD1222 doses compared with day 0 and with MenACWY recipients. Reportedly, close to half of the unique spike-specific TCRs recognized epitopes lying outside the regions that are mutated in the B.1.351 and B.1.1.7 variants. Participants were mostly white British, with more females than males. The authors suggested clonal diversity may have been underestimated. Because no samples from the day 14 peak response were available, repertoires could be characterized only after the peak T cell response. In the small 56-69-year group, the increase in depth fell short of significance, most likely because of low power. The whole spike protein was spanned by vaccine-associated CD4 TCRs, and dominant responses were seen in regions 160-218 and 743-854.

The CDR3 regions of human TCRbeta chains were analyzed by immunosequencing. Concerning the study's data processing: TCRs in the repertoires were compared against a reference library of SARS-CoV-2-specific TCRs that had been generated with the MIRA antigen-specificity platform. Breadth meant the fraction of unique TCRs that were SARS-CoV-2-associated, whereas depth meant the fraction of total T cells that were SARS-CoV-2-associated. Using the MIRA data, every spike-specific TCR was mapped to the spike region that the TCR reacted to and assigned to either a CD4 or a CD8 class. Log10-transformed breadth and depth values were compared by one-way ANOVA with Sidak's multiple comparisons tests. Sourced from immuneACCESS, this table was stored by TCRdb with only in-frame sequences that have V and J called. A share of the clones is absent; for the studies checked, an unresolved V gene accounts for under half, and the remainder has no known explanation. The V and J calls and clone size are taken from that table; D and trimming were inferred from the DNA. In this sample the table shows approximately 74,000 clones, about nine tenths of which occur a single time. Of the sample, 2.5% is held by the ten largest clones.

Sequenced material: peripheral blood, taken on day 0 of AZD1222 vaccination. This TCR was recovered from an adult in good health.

The CDR3: CSARGEFGQPQHF. Read as DNA, the sequence is TGCAGCGCTAGGGGGGAGTTTGGTCAGCCCCAGCATTTT. This chain is built from TRBV29-1 and TRBJ1-5; the D segment could be TRBD1, given 6 matching bases. Counted from cysteine to phenylalanine, this CDR3 has 13 amino acids. Only the CDR3 portion is preserved as DNA: 39 bases, with reading frame beginning at the first base. Cut back by 7 bases and 6 bases, the V and J ends lie 16 bases apart. The germline V gene sets CDR1 to SQVTM and CDR2 to ANQGSEA.